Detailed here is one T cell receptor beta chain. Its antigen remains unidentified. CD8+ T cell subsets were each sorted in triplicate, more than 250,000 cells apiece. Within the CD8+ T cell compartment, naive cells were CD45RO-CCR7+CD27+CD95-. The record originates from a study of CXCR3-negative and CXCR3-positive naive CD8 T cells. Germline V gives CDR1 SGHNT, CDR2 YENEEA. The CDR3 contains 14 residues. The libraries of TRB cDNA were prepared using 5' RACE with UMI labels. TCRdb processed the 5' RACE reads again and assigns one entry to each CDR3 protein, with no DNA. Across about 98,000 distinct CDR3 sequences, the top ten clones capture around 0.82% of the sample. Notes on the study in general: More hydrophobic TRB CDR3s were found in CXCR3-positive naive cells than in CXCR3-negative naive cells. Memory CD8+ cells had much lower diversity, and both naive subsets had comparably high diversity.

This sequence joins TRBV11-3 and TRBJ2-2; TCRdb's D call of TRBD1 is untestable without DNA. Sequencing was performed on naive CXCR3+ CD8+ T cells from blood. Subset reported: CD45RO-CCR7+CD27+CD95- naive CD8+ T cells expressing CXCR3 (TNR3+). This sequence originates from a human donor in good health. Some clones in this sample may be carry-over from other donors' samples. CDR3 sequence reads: CASSQRDVTGELFF.